This TCR beta chain comes out of a study of identifying expanded T cells in peripheral blood (dated by TCRdb to the late 2010s). A note on the overall study: Technical replicates were generated by sequencing separate aliquots of the same genomic DNA pool, with four replicates compared pairwise. General conclusions and limits of the study: Across all healthy-donor time intervals, the beta-binomial model significantly lowered both the number of clones called differentially abundant and the false-positive rate. The authors expected that biological variance in healthy repertoires might rise further over much longer intervals, such as months to years. The binomial model flagged 0.9 to 1.5 differentially abundant clones between technical replicates, compared with roughly 15 over roughly 2 weeks and approximately 20 over about four weeks. Across all healthy donors, variance in clone template counts between two-week samples was found to increase significantly with total template count.

As to this clone: Its antigen has not been determined. No base-level quality is on record; no much larger clone is a single base apart.

No immune events such as infections were documented for the healthy donors during the collection period. To calibrate time-dependent variance in a beta-binomial model of T-cell clone differential abundance, blood repertoires from healthy donors were used as a training cohort. The training cohort was composed of approximately ten healthy donors, 3 female and 7 male. An age range of about 29 to 65 years, with an average of about 39 years, was recorded for the donors. Whole blood from each healthy donor was obtained from a commercial supplier and was collected at three time points roughly two weeks apart. Genomic DNA was extracted from unsorted whole blood for immunosequencing. TCRbeta CDR3 regions were profiled by bias-controlled multiplex PCR amplification of genomic DNA with the immunoSEQ Assay. The paper's processing steps were these. The absolute abundance of each unique TCRbeta CDR3 region was quantified after sequences were collapsed and filtered. Differential abundance was tested with a binomial (Fisher-equivalent) model and with a beta-binomial model adding time-dependent variance fitted from healthy donors. Clones with fewer than 5 combined templates were excluded, and clones with Benjamini-Hochberg FDR below 0.01 were called differentially abundant. Using the form v = (b*log(k)+a)^2, the beta-binomial variance was modeled as a function of the total template count across the two samples. As stored in TCRdb, this immuneACCESS dataset retains in-frame rearrangements with V and J assigned. A fraction of the clones does not appear; measured against another copy, unresolved V genes explain less than half of the discrepancy, and the remainder lacks a known reason. Clone size and V and J calls were adopted from that table, with D and trimming inferred from the DNA. A total of approximately 100,000 clones appear in this sample, roughly 85% of them only once. About a sixth of the sample rests with the top ten.

The V end loses 4 bases and the J end loses 6 bases, and a stretch of 17 bases separates them. Including the terminal cysteine and phenylalanine, the CDR3 comprises 15 residues. The read is trimmed to its CDR3 DNA, 45 bases read in frame from base 1. CDR1 and CDR2 are read off the germline V gene (reference sequence) as SGHAT and FQDESV. This sequence was found in a person aged 18-70 years in good health. The chain links TRBV11-1 with TRBJ2-3, and TRBD2 may be the D gene, going by 6 matching bases. Sequenced: blood. The nucleotide sequence reads as follows: TGTGCCAGCAGCTCTCTCGGGAGCGCGGAGGATACGCAGTATTTT. Translation gives CASSSLGSAEDTQYF.